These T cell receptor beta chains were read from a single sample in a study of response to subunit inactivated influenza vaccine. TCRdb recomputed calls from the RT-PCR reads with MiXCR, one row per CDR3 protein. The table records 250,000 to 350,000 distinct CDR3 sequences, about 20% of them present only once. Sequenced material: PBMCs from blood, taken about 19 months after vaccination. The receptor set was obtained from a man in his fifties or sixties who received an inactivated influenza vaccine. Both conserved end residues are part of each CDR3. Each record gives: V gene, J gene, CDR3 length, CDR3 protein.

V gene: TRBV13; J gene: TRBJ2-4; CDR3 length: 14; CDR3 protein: CASSTRTGGNIQYF
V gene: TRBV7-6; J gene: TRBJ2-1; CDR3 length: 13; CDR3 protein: CASSLANFNEQFF
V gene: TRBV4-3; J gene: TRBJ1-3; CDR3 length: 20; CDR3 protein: CASSQDTVPRDRGTGNTIYF
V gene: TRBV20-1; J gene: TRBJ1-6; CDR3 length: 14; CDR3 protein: CSVRDGHPKSPLHF
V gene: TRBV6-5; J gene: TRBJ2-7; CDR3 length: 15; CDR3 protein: CASSSLYSASYEQYF
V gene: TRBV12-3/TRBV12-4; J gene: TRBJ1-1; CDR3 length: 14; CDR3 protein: CASRTQGMNTEAFF
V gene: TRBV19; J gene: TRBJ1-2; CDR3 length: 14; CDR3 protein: CASNWVGRVDGYTF
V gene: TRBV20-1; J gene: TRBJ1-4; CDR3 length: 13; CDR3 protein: CSAKNGEFEKLFF
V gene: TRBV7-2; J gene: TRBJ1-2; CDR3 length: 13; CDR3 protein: CASSLGPNYGYTF
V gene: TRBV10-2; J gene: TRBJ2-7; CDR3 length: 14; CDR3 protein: CASSSQGPSYEQYF
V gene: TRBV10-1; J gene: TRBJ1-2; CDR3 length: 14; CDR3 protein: CASSDPTGNYGYTF
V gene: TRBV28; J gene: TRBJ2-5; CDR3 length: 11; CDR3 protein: CASNRSGTQYF
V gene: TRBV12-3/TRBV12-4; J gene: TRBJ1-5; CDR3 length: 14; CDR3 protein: CASKGGQGNQPQHF
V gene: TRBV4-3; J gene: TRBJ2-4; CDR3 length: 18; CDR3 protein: CASSQEWRRGAAKNIQYF
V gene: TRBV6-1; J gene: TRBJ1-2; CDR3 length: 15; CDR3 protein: CASRRLGGEGYGYTF
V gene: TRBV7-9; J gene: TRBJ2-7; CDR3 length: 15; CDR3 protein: CASSHRQGLSYEQYF
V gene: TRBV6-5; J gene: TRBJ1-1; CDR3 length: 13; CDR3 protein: CASSYYTNTEAFF
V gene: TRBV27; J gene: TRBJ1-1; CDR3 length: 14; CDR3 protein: CASSPGFMNTEAFF
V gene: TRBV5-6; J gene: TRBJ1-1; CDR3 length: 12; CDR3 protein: CASSFSRAEAFF
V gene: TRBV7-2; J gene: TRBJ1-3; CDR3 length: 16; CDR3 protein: CASSPRARGTGNTIYF
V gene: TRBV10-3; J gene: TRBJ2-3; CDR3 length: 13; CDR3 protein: CAIRPDSTDTQYF
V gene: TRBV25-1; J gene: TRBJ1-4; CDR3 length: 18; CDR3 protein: CASSETGTGGRYNEKLFF
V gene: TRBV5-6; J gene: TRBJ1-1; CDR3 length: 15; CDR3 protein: CASSLAGTLSAEAFF
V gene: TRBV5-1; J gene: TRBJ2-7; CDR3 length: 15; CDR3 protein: CASSLGGGVRYEQYF
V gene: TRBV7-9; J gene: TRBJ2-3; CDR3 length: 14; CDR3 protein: CASSLRGGEDTQYF
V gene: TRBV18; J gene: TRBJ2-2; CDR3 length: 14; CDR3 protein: CASSPRTGTGELFF
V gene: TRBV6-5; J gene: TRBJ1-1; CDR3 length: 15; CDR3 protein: CASSYSVAAATEAFF
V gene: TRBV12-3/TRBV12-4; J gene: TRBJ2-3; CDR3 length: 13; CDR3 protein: CASSFNTGYTQYF
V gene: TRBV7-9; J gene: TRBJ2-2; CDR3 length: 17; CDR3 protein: CASSLYPVSSLTGELFF
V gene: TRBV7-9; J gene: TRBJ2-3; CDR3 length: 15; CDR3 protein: CASSPDGTGTDTQYF
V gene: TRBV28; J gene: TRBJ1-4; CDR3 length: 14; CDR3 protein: CASSSGRVNEKLFF
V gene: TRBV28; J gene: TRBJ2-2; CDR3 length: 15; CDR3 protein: CASTPGRAYTGELFF
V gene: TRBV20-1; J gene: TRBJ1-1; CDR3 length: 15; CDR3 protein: CSARFSTRGGTEAFF
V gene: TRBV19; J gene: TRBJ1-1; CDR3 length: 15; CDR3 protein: CASSISGRGITEAFF
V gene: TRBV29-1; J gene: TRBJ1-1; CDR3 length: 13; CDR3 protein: CSAGQGIYTEAFF
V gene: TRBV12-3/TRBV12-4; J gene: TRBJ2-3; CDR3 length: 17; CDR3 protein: CASSPSPRRDITDTQYF
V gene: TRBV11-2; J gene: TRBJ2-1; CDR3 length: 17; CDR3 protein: CASSRLAGGLFYNEQFF
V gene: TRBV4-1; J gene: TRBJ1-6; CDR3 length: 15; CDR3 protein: CASSRGSSYNSPLHF
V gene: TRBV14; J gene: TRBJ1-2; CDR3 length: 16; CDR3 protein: CASSPDLVSMRHGYTF
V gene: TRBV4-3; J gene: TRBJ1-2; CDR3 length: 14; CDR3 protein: CASSHAGKNYGYTF
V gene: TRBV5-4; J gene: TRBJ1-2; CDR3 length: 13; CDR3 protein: CASSLNRAYGYTF
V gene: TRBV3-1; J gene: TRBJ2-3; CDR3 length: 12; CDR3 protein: CASSQVRDTQYF
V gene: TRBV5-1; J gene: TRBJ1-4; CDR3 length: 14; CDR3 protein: CASSSGTANEKLFF
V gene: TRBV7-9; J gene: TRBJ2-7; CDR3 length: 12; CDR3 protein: CASSLLRYEQYF
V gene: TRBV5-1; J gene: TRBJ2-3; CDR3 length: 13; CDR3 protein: CASSLAVKDTQYF
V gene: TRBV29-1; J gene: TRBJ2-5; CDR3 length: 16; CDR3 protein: CSVEGVAGVGQETQYF
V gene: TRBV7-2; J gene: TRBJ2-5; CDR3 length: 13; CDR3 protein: CASSWNGQETQYF
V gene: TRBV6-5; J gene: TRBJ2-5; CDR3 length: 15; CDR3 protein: CASSYPGQGQETQYF